The clone carrying this TCR beta chain showed up many times. These data are taken from a study of blood T cells in healthy people across ages. The CDR3 length is 14 residues. V lost 4 bases and J lost 0, with 9 bases in between. Per the germline V gene, CDR1 is SGHDT and CDR2 is YYEEEE. Alongside a J-beta primer mix, a sample-barcoded 5' primer served in a second PCR lasting about 7 to 12 cycles. TCRdb fed the 5' RACE reads into MiXCR, producing one record per CDR3 protein. The profile shows 1.5 million or so distinct CDR3 sequences, roughly two fifths of them singletons. The donors, healthy Caucasians from Russia, were aged about 6 to 100.

V gene TRBV5-6 combines with J gene TRBJ2-3; D is unclear. Sequencing input: blood. The TCR comes from a woman aged 18-30 years in good health. CDR3 nucleotides: TGTGCCAGCAGCCCCGAGTCCAGCACAGATACGCAGTATTTT. The encoded protein is CASSPESSTDTQYF.